Below, 16 T cell receptor beta chains from the same sample are listed, as sequenced in a study of cytomegalovirus exposure and HLA in healthy donors. Profiling relied on immunoSEQ multiplex PCR, and the TCRdb table lists in-frame clones only, not all of them. Of about 310,000 clones in the sample, 70% to 90% are singletons; the top ten hold around 0.88%. Material: PBMCs. The receptor set was obtained from a man aged 30 to 39 in good health and CMV-seronegative.

The chain couples TRBV4-3 to TRBJ2-7; 8 bases line up with TRBD1. Germline V lookup: CDR1 LGHNA, CDR2 YSLEER. The CDR3 has 15 amino acids. Trimming took 4 bases from V and 2 from J; bases not matched to a gene: 7. The CDR3, as DNA: TGCGCCAGCAGCCCGGACAGGGCCTTAGCCTACGAGCAGTACTTC. It specifies CASSPDRALAYEQYF.

This chain connects TRBV4-2 to TRBJ1-6; D not resolved. Trimming removed 0 bases from V and 13 bases from J, with 7 bases in between. Germline V gene lookup returns CDR1 LGHNA and CDR2 YNFKEQ. This CDR3 is built from 12 residues. The DNA of the CDR3 is TGTGCCAGCAGCCAAGATCCCAATCCCCTCCACTTT. Residues: CASSQDPNPLHF.

V usage is TRBV5-6 and J usage is TRBJ2-5; TRBD1 agrees at 10 bases. V was pared by 4 bases and J by 0 bases, with 6 bases of the junction left unmatched. Germline V gene data show CDR1 as SGHDT and CDR2 as YYEEEE. This CDR3 region has 16 residues. As DNA, the CDR3 is TGTGCCAGCAGCGCCCGGGACAGGGGACACCAAGAGACCCAGTACTTC. Its protein is CASSARDRGHQETQYF.

CDR3 nucleotides: TGTGCCAGCAAACGGAGCTCCTATAATTCACCCCTCCACTTT. It specifies CASKRSSYNSPLHF. The chain couples TRBV6-6 to TRBJ1-6; D unresolved. The CDR3 sequence is 14 residues long. Germline values: CDR1 MNHNY, CDR2 SVGAGI (reference sequence). V lost 7 bases, J lost 0 bases, and 7 bases lay in between.

The chain links TRBV11-2 to TRBJ2-5, with 7 bases identical to TRBD1. The CDR3 is 17 residues long. Germline CDR1 is SGHAT and CDR2 is FQNNGV. J gave up 5 bases and V 0 bases, and 12 bases lay outside the gene matches. The CDR3 nucleotides are TGTGCCAGCAGCTTAGATCTTTCAGGGGGAGAGAGGGAGACCCAGTACTTC. It encodes CASSLDLSGGERETQYF.

The gene calls are TRBV14 and TRBJ2-7; D not certain. Per the germline V gene, CDR1 is SGHDN and CDR2 is FVKESK. The CDR3 is 13 amino acids. Deletions cut 4 bases from V and 3 bases from J, with 10 bases between. The CDR3 DNA reads TGTGCCAGCAGCCCTTACTCCCTCTACGAGCAGTACTTC. This sequence encodes CASSPYSLYEQYF.

This chain links TRBV7-9 with TRBJ1-1; no clear D gene. The CDR3 runs to 16 residues. From germline, CDR1 is SEHNR and CDR2 FQNEAQ (reference sequence). Trimming removed 5 bases from V and 0 bases from J, with 16 bases in between. The CDR3 DNA follows: TGTGCCAGCAGCGATGACGTTACTACTATGAACACTGAAGCTTTCTTT. Amino acid sequence: CASSDDVTTMNTEAFF. Based on the CDR3 plus reference TRBV7-9 and TRBJ1-1, the full variable domain is DTGVSQNPRHKITKRGQNVTFRCDPISEHNRLYWYRQTLGQGPEFLTYFQNEAQLEKSRLLSDRFSAERPKGSFSTLEIQRTEQGDSAMYLCASSDDVTTMNTEAFFGQGTRLTVV.

The gene calls are TRBV19 and TRBJ1-4, with 8 positions matching TRBD1. J was trimmed by 6 bases and V by 6 bases; bases with no gene match: 6. CDR3 length equals 14 residues. Germline V lookup: CDR1 LNHDA, CDR2 SQIVND (reference sequence). The CDR3 DNA is TGTGCCAGTAGGGACAGGGTCGGTCATGAAAAACTGTTTTTT. This encodes CASRDRVGHEKLFF.

The gene calls are TRBV9 and TRBJ1-1; TRBD1 aligns across 8 bases. V shed 4 bases and J 0 bases; nucleotides not matched to a gene: 5. The CDR3 length is 15 residues. From germline, CDR1 is SGDLS and CDR2 YYNGEE. The chain's CDR3 is CASSSQDRVNTEAFF. As DNA, the CDR3 is TGTGCCAGCAGCTCCCAGGACAGGGTGAACACTGAAGCTTTCTTT. Full variable domain (outside the CDR3, taken from reference TRBV9 and TRBJ1-1): DSGVTQTPKHLITATGQRVTLRCSPRSGDLSVYWYQQSLDQGLQFLIQYYNGEERAKGNILERFSAQQFPDLHSELNLSSLELGDSALYFCASSSQDRVNTEAFFGQGTRLTVV.

As to this clone: The same CDR3 arises from other DNA sequences in this sample as well. This chain joins TRBV5-1 and TRBJ2-5, with TRBD2 identical over 9 bases. Germline CDR1 is SGHRS and CDR2 is YFSETQ. The CDR3 totals 14 residues. V lost 0 bases and J lost 5; bases outside the gene matches: 2. The CDR3 nucleotides are TGCGCCAGCAGCTTGGGTAGCGGGGGCGAGACCCAGTACTTC. Residues: CASSLGSGGETQYF.

This clone was detected only once. The chain combines TRBV4-3 with TRBJ2-2; 9 bases align to TRBD2. V dropped 4 bases and J dropped 4; count of bases not matched to a gene: 7. Looked up from germline, CDR1 is LGHNA and CDR2 is YSLEER. There are 16 residues in the CDR3. The DNA for the CDR3 is TGCGCCAGCAGCCCCCGGACTAGCGCTGCCACCGGGGAGCTGTTTTTT. It translates to CASSPRTSAATGELFF.

This chain uses TRBV7-9 with TRBJ2-1; 8 nucleotides line up with TRBD1. The J segment lost 10 bases and the V segment lost 5 bases, leaving 4 bases of the junction unmatched. The CDR3 loop spans 12 amino acids. CDR1 and CDR2 (germline): SEHNR, FQNEAQ (reference sequence). The CDR3 nucleotides read TGTGCCAGCAGCCCAGGGGGCAGCGAGCAGTTCTTC. This encodes CASSPGGSEQFF. Drawing the rest from reference TRBV7-9 and TRBJ2-1, the complete variable domain is DTGVSQNPRHKITKRGQNVTFRCDPISEHNRLYWYRQTLGQGPEFLTYFQNEAQLEKSRLLSDRFSAERPKGSFSTLEIQRTEQGDSAMYLCASSPGGSEQFFGPGTRLTVL.

The chain recombines TRBV18 with TRBJ1-2, with 9 bases lining up with TRBD1. The V gene end was trimmed by 2 bases and the J gene end by 5 bases; junction bases not matched to a gene: 6. The CDR3 consists of 15 residues. CDR1 and CDR2 from the germline V gene are KGHSH and LQKENI. The CDR3 protein is CASSPGTGGMYGYTF. The CDR3 DNA is TGTGCCAGCTCACCAGGAACAGGGGGCATGTATGGCTACACCTTC.

The chain couples TRBV10-1 to TRBJ2-4; TRBD1 matches at 7 bases. Germline loops: CDR1 WNHNN, CDR2 SYGVQD (reference sequence). V lost 6 bases and J lost 1; bases outside the gene matches: 9. The CDR3 extends over 16 amino acids. The CDR3 DNA reads as TGCGCCAGCAGCTCCGGGACAGCTAGCGCCAAAAACATTCAGTACTTC. This sequence encodes CASSSGTASAKNIQYF.

The gene calls are TRBV5-1 and TRBJ2-7; weak D call: TRBD1 (8 bases). The CDR3 consists of 14 residues. Trimming stripped 4 bases from V and 1 base from J, with 12 bases between. Germline V gives CDR1 SGHRS, CDR2 YFSETQ. The CDR3 protein is CASSPQGGSYEQYF. CDR3 sequence (DNA): TGCGCCAGCAGCCCACAGGGGGGGTCCTACGAGCAGTACTTC.

The chain links TRBV19 to TRBJ2-2; TRBD1 is a possible D gene (6 bases). The V gene's germline CDR1 is LNHDA and CDR2 SQIVND (reference sequence). Trimming left V 6 bases short and J 2 bases short, with 13 bases between. The CDR3 spans 15 residues. CDR3: CASRAQGLNTGELFF. Here the CDR3 DNA reads TGTGCCAGTAGGGCACAGGGTCTTAACACCGGGGAGCTGTTTTTT.